Listed here are 5 T cell receptor beta chains from one sample, sequenced in a study of T cells in Graves' hyperthyroidism and ophthalmopathy. Template material for amplifying TCR beta CDR3 regions consisted of RNA transcripts. The TCR CDR3 was amplified in a first-round RT-PCR using the HTBI primer set. Each CDR3 protein is one row after TCRdb ran MiXCR on the multiplex PCR reads. The profile shows around 580,000 distinct CDR3 sequences, under 60% of them singletons. Source material: peripheral blood or thyroid tissue (not recorded which). These receptors were taken from a woman aged 18-29 years with Graves' hyperthyroidism.

Comments on this clonotype: This may stem from a read error, because a much larger clone lies one nucleotide away. CDR3 amino acids: CASSQDETGYEKLFF. CDR3 coding DNA: TGTGCCAGCAGCCAAGATGAGACAGGGTATGAAAAACTGTTTTTT. This rearrangement joins TRBV3-1 to TRBJ1-4; 7 bases fit TRBD1. This CDR3 has 15 amino acids. Germline V gene data show CDR1 as LGHDT and CDR2 as YNNKEL (reference sequence). V lost 0 bases, J lost 6 bases, and 4 bases stayed unmatched.

The rearrangement joins TRBV2 to TRBJ1-2; 11 bases align to TRBD1. Trimming removed 6 bases from V and 8 bases from J; junction bases left unmatched: 8. This CDR3 comprises 14 residues. CDR1 is SNHLY, CDR2 FYNNEI, per germline. This CDR3 reads CASRAGQGARGYTF. The CDR3 nucleotides read TGTGCCAGCAGGGCCGGACAGGGGGCGCGGGGCTACACCTTC.

This clonotype was observed a single time. The CDR3 reads CASSFSGLDSQFF. CDR3 in DNA: TGTGCCAGCAGCTTCTCGGGACTAGATTCGCAGTTCTTC. V is TRBV7-6 and J is TRBJ2-7, with 8 bases matching TRBD2. The J call is in doubt because the DNA end fits TRBJ2-1 better. Per the germline V gene, CDR1 is SGHVS and CDR2 is FNYEAQ. The CDR3 has 13 residues.

This rearrangement joins TRBV7-2 to TRBJ1-2; a possible D gene is TRBD1 (5 bases). The ends were cut back, 5 bases at V and 8 bases at J, with 21 bases in the middle. The germline gives CDR1 SGHTA, CDR2 FQGNSA. The CDR3 totals 15 residues. The DNA of the CDR3 is TGTGCCAGCAGCCAAGATGGTGGCGGGGGAGGAGGCTACACCTTC. Protein product: CASSQDGGGGGGYTF.

The chain links TRBV10-3 to TRBJ1-2; the D is unclear. The V gene's germline CDR1 is ENHRY and CDR2 SYGVKD. The CDR3 totals 15 residues. The V gene lost 0 bases and the J gene lost 1 base, with 9 bases spanning the gap. The CDR3 spells CAISESGYNNYGYTF. The CDR3 region has the DNA TGTGCCATCAGTGAGTCGGGCTACAATAACTATGGCTACACCTTC.